The clone carrying this T cell receptor (beta chain) was counted a few times. The target antigen is unknown. This record belongs to a study of cytomegalovirus exposure and HLA in healthy donors. General observations from the study: Later on, an analysis found that several of the most significant clusters appeared to be linked to common viral pathogens, which included parvovirus B19. Later analysis demonstrated an association between a missense DCLRE1C variant and TCR beta V- and J-gene trimming.

PCR involved 60 Vbeta and 13 Jbeta primers. The data were produced by immunoSEQ multiplex PCR, yet TCRdb's version contains in-frame clones alone and is incomplete. The sample contains about 150,000 clones, around 74% of which appear only once. Germline V gene data show CDR1 as LGHNA and CDR2 as YSLEER. With 4 bases clipped from V and 6 bases from J, the junction kept 3 bases outside the gene matches. CDR3 length: 14 residues. This TCR was sampled from a man aged 18 to 30 in good health and CMV-seronegative. The gene calls are TRBV4-3 and TRBJ1-5, with TRBD1 identical over 10 bases. The sequencing sample was made of PBMCs. CDR3 sequence reads: CASSPGTGVQPQHF. The CDR3 DNA reads as TGCGCCAGCAGCCCGGGGACAGGGGTTCAGCCCCAGCATTTT.